The 9 T cell receptor beta chains below all came from one sample that was sequenced in a study of T-cell memory formation after mild COVID-19. Via MiXCR, TCRdb re-called the 5' RACE reads, giving one row per CDR3 protein. Among approximately 250,000 distinct CDR3 sequences, over 15% were seen once, and the ten largest hold about 2%. Sequenced input: PBMCs or a T cell subset sorted from them (not recorded which). Receptors originate from an adult woman who had mild COVID-19 (a few samples of this study predate the infection). Cell type and time point are not known.

This chain connects TRBV20-1 to TRBJ2-3; 11 bases agree with TRBD1. Trimming took 5 bases from V and 3 from J; bases not matched to a gene: 7. Germline CDR1 is DFQATT and CDR2 is SNEGSKA (reference sequence). The CDR3 is 15 residues long. The CDR3 DNA reads TGCAGTGCTCAAAGAGGGACAGGGGGAACAGATACGCAGTATTTT. It yields the protein CSAQRGTGGTDTQYF.

The sample holds a few counts of this clonotype. J is TRBJ1-2 and V is TRBV2; no definite D call. The CDR3 is 15 amino acids. Germline values: CDR1 SNHLY, CDR2 FYNNEI. Deletions cut 2 bases from V and 4 bases from J, with 14 bases between. Written as DNA, the CDR3 is TGTGCCAGCAGTGAAACTGGGAGTGTAGGCTATGGCTACACCTTC. The encoded protein is CASSETGSVGYGYTF.

This clonotype was seen more than once but under ten times. The chain links TRBV5-6 to TRBJ2-1, with 15 bases matching TRBD2. The trim removed 9 bases at V and 7 bases at J, leaving 8 bases unmatched. The CDR3 extends over 15 amino acids. CDR1 SGHDT and CDR2 YYEEEE come from the germline V gene. The CDR3 nucleotides are TGTGCCACCAAAGGACTAGCGGGAGGGAGTAATGAGCAGTTCTTC. Its translation is CATKGLAGGSNEQFF. Full variable domain (outside the CDR3, taken from reference TRBV5-6 and TRBJ2-1): DAGVTQSPTHLIKTRGQQVTLRCSPKSGHDTVSWYQQALGQGPQFIFQYYEEEERQRGNFPDRFSGHQFPNYSSELNVNALLLGDSALYLCATKGLAGGSNEQFFGPGTRLTVL.

The chain is built from TRBV3-1 and TRBJ1-2, with a possible D match to TRBD1 (5 bases). CDR3 length: 13 amino acids. The germline V gene has CDR1 LGHDT and CDR2 YNNKEL (reference sequence). Trimming cost V 7 bases and J 8 bases, with 17 bases left between them. The CDR3 is CASTPSLQEGYTF. The CDR3 DNA reads TGTGCCAGCACCCCGAGTTTACAGGAGGGCTACACCTTC.

This rearrangement joins TRBV7-3 to TRBJ2-3, with D hard to call. V was trimmed by 2 bases and J by 2 bases, leaving 14 bases between them. Germline V gives CDR1 SGHTA, CDR2 FQGTGA. The CDR3 is 16 amino acids. For the CDR3, the DNA is TGTGCCAGCAGCTTATACCTTAGGACCCACACAGATACGCAGTATTTT. This codes for CASSLYLRTHTDTQYF.

The CDR3 sequence is CASSLEGGWGEAFF. For the CDR3, the DNA is TGCGCCAGCAGCTTGGAGGGGGGTTGGGGTGAAGCTTTCTTT. This chain links TRBV5-1 with TRBJ1-1; weak D call: TRBD1 (6 bases). V dropped 0 bases and J dropped 7 bases, with 13 bases sitting between them. Per the germline V gene, CDR1 is SGHRS and CDR2 is YFSETQ. The CDR3 contains 14 residues.

The CDR3: CATGEWVEGEQFF. CDR3 sequence (DNA): TGTGCCACGGGGGAGTGGGTCGAAGGGGAGCAGTTCTTC. J is TRBJ2-1 and V is TRBV15; either TRBD1 or TRBD2 may fit D (5 bases each). The CDR3 sequence is 13 residues long. V gave up 9 bases and J gave up 10 bases, with 19 bases separating them. Looked up from germline, CDR1 is LNHNV and CDR2 is YYDKDF (reference sequence).

This chain uses TRBV4-3 with TRBJ2-1, with D perhaps matching TRBD2 (6 bases). The germline CDR1 and CDR2 sequences are LGHNA and YSLEER. V lost 4 bases and J 10 bases, leaving 23 bases between the germline ends. This CDR3 has 16 residues. The CDR3 here is CASSLGALARVNEQFF. In DNA, the CDR3 is TGCGCCAGCAGCCTGGGCGCGCTAGCGCGCGTCAACGAGCAGTTCTTC.

This sequence joins TRBV5-6 and TRBJ2-3; 7 nucleotides line up with TRBD2. The V and J ends lost 0 bases and 2 bases, in that order; junction bases with no gene match: 6. This CDR3 spans 16 amino acids. Germline values: CDR1 SGHDT, CDR2 YYEEEE. The CDR3 here is CASSLVLAETTDTQYF. The CDR3 coding sequence is TGTGCCAGCAGCTTGGTTCTAGCGGAGACCACAGATACGCAGTATTTT.